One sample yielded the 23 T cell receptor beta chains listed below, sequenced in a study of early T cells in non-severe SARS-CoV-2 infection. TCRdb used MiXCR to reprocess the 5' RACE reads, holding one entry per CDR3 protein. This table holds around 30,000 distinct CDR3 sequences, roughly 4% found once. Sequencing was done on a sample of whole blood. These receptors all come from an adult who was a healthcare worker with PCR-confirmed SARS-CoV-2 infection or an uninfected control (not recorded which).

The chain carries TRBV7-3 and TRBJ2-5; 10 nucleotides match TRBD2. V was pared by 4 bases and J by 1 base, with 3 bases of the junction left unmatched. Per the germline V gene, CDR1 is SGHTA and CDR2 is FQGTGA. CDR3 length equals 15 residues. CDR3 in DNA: TGTGCCAGCAGCTCCGGACTAGCGGTCCAAGAGACCCAGTACTTC. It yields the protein CASSSGLAVQETQYF.

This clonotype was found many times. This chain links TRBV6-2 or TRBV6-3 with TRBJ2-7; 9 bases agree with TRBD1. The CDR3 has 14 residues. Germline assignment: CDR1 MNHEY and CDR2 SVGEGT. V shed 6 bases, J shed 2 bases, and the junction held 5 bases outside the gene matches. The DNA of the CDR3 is TGTGCCAGCAGCCCCACAGGGGGCCCCTACGAGCAGTACTTC. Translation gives CASSPTGGPYEQYF.

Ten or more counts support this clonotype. CDR3 DNA: TGTGCCAGCAGTATCAGGGGGATTAATGAAAAACTGTTTTTT. Protein sequence: CASSIRGINEKLFF. The chain joins TRBV12-3 or TRBV12-4 to TRBJ1-4; 7 positions match TRBD1. V lost 5 bases, J lost 4 bases, and 4 bases stayed unmatched. The CDR3 totals 14 residues.

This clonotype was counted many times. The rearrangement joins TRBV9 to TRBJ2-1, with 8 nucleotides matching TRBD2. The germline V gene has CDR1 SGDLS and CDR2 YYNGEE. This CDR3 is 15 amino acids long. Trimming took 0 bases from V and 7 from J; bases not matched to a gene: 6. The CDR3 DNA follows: TGTGCCAGCAGCGTAGCAACGGGACTAGTTAATGAGCAGTTCTTC. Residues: CASSVATGLVNEQFF.

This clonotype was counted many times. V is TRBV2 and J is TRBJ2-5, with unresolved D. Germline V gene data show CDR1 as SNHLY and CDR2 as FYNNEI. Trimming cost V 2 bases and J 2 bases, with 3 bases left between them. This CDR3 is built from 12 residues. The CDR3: CASSELQETQYF. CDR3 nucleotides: TGTGCCAGCAGTGAACTTCAAGAGACCCAGTACTTC. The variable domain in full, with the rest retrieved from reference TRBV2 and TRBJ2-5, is EPEVTQTPSHQVTQMGQEVILRCVPISNHLYFYWYRQILGQKVEFLVSFYNNEISEKSEIFDDQFSVERPDGSNFTLKIRSTKLEDSAMYFCASSELQETQYFGPGTRLLVL.

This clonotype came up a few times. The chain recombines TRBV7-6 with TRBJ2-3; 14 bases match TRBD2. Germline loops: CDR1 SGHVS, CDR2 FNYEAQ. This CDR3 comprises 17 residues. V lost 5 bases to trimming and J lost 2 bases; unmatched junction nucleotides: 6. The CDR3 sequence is CASSPRTSGRFTDTQYF. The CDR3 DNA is TGTGCCAGCAGCCCCCGGACTAGCGGGAGGTTCACAGATACGCAGTATTTT.

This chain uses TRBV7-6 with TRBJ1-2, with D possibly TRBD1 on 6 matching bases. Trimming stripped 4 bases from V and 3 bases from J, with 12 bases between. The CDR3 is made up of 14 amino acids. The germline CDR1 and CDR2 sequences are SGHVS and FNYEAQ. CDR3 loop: CASSSRAGDYGYTF. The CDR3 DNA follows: TGTGCCAGCAGCTCCCGGGCAGGGGACTATGGCTACACCTTC.

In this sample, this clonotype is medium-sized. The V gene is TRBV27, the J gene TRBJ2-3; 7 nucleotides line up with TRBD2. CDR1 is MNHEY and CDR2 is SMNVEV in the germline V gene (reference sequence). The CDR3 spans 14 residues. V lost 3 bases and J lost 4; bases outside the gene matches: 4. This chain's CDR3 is CASSLTGRADTQYF. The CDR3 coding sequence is TGTGCCAGCAGTTTGACGGGGAGGGCAGATACGCAGTATTTT.

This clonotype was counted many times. This CDR3 is CASSFQATGELFF. In nucleotides, the CDR3 is TGTGCCAGCAGCTTCCAGGCCACCGGGGAGCTGTTTTTT. This chain joins TRBV7-6 and TRBJ2-2; no reliable D call. Trimming shortened V by 3 bases and J by 4 bases, and 6 bases separated the two germline ends. The CDR3 extends over 13 amino acids. Germline CDR1 reads SGHVS; CDR2 reads FNYEAQ. The entire variable domain, with the rest obtained from reference TRBV7-6 and TRBJ2-2, is as follows: GAGVSQSPRYKVTKRGQDVALRCDPISGHVSLYWYRQALGQGPEFLTYFNYEAQQDKSGLPNDRFSAERPEGSISTLTIQRTEQRDSAMYRCASSFQATGELFFGEGSRLTVL.

In DNA, the CDR3 is TGTGCCAGCACCTCCCCCACAGGCCGCCAAGAGACCCAGTACTTC. As protein: CASTSPTGRQETQYF. The chain employs TRBV28 and TRBJ2-5, with D perhaps TRBD1 (5 bases). Between the trimmed V and J ends, which lost 7 bases and 1 base, there was a span of 16 bases. Germline CDR1 and CDR2: MDHEN and SYDVKM. The CDR3 loop spans 15 amino acids.

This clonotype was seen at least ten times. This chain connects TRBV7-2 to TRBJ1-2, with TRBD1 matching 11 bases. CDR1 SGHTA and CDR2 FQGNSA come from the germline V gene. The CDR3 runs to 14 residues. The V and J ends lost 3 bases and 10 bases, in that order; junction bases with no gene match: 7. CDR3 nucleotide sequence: TGTGCCAGCAGCTTCAGTCCGGGACAGGGGGACTACACCTTC. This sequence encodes CASSFSPGQGDYTF.

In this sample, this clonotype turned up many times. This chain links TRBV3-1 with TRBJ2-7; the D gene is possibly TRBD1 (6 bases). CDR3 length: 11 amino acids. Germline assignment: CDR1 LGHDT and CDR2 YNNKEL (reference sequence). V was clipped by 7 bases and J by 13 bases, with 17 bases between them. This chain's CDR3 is CASNTGLTYYF. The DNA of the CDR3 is TGTGCCAGCAACACAGGGCTGACCTATTACTTC.

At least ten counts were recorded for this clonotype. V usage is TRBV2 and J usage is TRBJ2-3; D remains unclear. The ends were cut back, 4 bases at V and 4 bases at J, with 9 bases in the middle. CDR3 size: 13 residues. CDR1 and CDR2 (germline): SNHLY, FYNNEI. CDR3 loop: CASSASWADTQYF. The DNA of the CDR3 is TGTGCCAGCAGTGCGTCATGGGCAGATACGCAGTATTTT.

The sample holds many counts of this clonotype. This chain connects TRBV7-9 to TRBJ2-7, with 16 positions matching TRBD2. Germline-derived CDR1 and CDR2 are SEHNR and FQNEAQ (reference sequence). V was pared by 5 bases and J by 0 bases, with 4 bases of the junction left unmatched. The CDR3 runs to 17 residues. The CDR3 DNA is TGTGCCAGCAGCCCGGGACTAGCGGGAGGGCCCTCCTACGAGCAGTACTTC. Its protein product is CASSPGLAGGPSYEQYF.

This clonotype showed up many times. CDR3 sequence (DNA): TGCAGTGCAAGGCGGGGGATGAACACTGAAGCTTTCTTT. Protein product: CSARRGMNTEAFF. The chain is built from TRBV20-1 and TRBJ1-1; D perhaps matches TRBD1 (5 bases). Germline V gene sequence: CDR1 DFQATT, CDR2 SNEGSKA (reference sequence). Trimming removed 6 bases at V and 0 bases at J, with 11 bases between. CDR3 length: 13 residues.

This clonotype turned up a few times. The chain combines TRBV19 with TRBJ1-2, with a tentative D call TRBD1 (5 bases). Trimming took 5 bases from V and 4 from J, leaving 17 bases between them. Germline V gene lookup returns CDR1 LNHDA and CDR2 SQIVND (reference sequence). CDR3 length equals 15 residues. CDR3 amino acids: CASSVGPGGSYGYTF. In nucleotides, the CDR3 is TGTGCCAGTAGTGTCGGCCCCGGGGGATCCTATGGCTACACCTTC.

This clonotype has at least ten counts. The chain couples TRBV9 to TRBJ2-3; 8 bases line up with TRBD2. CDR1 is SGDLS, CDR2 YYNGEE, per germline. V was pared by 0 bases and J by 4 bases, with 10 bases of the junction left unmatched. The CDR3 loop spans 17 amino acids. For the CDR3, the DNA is TGTGCCAGCAGCGTAGTTCGGAGCGGGAGCGGAGCAGATACGCAGTATTTT. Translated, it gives CASSVVRSGSGADTQYF.

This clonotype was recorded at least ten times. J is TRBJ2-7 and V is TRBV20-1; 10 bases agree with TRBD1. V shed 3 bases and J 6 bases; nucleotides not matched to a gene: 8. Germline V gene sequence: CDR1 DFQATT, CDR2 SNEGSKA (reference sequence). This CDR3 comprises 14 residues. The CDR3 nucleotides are TGCAGTGCTAGTTTCCGACAGGGGGCTCCCGAGCAGTACTTC. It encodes CSASFRQGAPEQYF.

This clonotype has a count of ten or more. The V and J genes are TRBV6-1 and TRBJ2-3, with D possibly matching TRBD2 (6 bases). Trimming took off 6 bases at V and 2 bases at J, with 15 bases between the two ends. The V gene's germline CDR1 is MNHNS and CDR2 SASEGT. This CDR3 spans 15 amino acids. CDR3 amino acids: CASRASGFNTDTQYF. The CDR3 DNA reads TGTGCCAGCAGGGCGAGCGGGTTCAACACAGATACGCAGTATTTT.

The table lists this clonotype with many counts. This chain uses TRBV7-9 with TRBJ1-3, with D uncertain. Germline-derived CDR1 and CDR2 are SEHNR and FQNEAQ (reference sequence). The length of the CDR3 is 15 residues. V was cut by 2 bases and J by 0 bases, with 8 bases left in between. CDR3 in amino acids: CASSLTGISGNTIYF. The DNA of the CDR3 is TGTGCCAGCAGCTTAACGGGGATCTCTGGAAACACCATATATTTT.

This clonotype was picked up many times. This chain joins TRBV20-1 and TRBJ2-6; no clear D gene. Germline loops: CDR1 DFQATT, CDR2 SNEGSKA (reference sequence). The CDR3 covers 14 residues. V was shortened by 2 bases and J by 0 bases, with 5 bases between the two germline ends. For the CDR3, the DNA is TGCAGTGCTAGAAGGGACTCTGGGGCCAACGTCCTGACTTTC. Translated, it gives CSARRDSGANVLTF.

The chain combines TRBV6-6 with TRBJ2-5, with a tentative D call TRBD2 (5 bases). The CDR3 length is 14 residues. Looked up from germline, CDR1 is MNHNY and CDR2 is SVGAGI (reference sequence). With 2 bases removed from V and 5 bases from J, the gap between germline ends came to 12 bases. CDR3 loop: CASSYKGGLETQYF. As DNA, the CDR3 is TGTGCCAGCAGTTACAAAGGAGGATTGGAGACCCAGTACTTC.

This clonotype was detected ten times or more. The CDR3 here is CASENRGGGTDTQYF. Here the CDR3 DNA reads TGTGCCTCCGAGAACAGGGGCGGAGGCACAGATACGCAGTATTTT. The V call is TRBV6-1, the J call TRBJ2-3; 7 nucleotides agree with TRBD1. The CDR3 covers 15 residues. J was trimmed by 1 base and V by 11 bases; bases with no gene match: 12. From germline, CDR1 is MNHNS and CDR2 SASEGT.